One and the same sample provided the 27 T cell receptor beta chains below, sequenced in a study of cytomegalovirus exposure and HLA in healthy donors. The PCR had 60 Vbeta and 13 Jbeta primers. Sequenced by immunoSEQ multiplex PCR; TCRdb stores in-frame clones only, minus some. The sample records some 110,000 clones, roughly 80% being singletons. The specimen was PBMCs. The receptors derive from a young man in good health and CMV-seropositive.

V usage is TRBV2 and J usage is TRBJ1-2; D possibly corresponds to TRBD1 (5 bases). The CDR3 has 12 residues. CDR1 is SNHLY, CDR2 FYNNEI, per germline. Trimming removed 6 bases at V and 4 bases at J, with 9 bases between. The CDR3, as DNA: TGTGCCAGCAGGGGGGGTGGCTATGGCTACACCTTC. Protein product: CASRGGGYGYTF.

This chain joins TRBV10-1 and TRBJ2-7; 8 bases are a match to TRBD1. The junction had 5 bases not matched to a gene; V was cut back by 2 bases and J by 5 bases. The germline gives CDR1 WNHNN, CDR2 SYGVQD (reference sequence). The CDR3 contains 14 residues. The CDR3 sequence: CASSETDREDEQYF. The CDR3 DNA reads TGCGCCAGCAGTGAGACGGACAGGGAGGACGAGCAGTACTTC.

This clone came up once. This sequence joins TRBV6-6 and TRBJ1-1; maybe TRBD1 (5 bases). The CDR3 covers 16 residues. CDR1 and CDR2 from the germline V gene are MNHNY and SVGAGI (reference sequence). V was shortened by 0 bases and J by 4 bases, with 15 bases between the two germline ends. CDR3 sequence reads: CASSYSGKGLSTEAFF. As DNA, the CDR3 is TGTGCCAGCAGTTACTCGGGTAAGGGGCTCAGCACTGAAGCTTTCTTT.

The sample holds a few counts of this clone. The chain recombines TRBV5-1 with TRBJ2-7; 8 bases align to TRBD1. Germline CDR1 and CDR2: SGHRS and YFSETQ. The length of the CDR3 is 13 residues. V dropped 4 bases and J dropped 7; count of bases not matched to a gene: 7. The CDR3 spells CASSQYRDREQYF. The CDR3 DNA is TGCGCCAGCAGCCAATACCGGGACAGGGAGCAGTACTTC.

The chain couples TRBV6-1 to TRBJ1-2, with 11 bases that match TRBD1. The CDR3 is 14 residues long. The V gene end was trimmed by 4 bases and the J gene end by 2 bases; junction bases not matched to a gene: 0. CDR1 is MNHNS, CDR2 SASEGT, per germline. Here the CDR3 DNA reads TGTGCCAGCAGTGGGACAGGGGGCAACTATGGCTACACCTTC. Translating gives CASSGTGGNYGYTF.

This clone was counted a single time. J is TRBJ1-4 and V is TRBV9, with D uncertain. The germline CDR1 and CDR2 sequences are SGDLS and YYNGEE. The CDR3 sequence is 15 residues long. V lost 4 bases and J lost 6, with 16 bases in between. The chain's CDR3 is CASSPEGRAHEKLFF. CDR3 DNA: TGTGCCAGCAGCCCAGAGGGCCGAGCGCATGAAAAACTGTTTTTT.

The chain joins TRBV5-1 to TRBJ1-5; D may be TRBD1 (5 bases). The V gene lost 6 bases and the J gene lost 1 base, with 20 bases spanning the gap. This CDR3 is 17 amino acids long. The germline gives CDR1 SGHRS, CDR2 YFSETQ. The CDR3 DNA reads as TGCGCCAGCATCCAACAGACGGGGGATGGGAGCAATCAGCCCCAGCATTTT. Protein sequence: CASIQQTGDGSNQPQHF.

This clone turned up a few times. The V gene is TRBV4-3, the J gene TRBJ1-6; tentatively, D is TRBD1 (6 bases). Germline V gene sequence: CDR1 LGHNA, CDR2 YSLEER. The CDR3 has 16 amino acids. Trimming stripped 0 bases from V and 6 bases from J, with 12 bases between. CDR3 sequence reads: CASSQDGAGANSPLHF. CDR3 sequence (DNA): TGCGCCAGCAGCCAAGATGGGGCAGGGGCTAATTCACCCCTCCACTTT.

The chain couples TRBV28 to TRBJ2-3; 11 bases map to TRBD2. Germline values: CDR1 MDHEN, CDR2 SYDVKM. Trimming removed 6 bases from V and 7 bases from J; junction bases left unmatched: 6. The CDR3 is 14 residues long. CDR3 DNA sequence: TGTGCCAGCAGAATAGCGGGGGGGCAAAATACGCAGTATTTT. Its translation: CASRIAGGQNTQYF.

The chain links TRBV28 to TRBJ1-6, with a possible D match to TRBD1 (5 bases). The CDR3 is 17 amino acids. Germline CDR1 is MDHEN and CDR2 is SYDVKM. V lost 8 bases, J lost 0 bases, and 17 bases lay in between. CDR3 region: CASDSGGLRSYNSPLHF. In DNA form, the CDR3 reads TGTGCCAGCGACTCGGGGGGTTTACGCTCCTATAATTCACCCCTCCACTTT.

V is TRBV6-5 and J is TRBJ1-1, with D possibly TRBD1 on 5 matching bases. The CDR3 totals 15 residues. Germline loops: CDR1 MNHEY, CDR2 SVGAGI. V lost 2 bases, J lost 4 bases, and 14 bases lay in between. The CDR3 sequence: CASSYAGFGGTEAFF. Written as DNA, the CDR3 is TGTGCCAGCAGTTACGCAGGGTTCGGGGGCACTGAAGCTTTCTTT.

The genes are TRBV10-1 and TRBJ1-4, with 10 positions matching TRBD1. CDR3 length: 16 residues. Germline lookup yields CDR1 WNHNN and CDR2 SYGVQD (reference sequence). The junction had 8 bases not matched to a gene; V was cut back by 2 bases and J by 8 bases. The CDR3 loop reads CASSELMDRGEEKLFF. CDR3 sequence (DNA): TGCGCCAGCAGTGAGCTGATGGACAGGGGGGAGGAAAAACTGTTTTTT.

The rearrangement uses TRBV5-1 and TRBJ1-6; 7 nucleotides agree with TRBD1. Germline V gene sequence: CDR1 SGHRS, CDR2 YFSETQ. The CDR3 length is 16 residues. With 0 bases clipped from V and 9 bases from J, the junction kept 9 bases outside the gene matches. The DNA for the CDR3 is TGCGCCAGCAGCTTGGCCTCGGGGACAGCTAGTTCACCCCTCCACTTT. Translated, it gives CASSLASGTASSPLHF.

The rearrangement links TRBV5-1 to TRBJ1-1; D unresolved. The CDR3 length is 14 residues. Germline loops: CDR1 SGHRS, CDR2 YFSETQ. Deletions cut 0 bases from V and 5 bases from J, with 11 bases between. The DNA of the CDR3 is TGCGCCAGCAGCTTGGGACGGCGAGGGACTGAAGCTTTCTTT. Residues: CASSLGRRGTEAFF.

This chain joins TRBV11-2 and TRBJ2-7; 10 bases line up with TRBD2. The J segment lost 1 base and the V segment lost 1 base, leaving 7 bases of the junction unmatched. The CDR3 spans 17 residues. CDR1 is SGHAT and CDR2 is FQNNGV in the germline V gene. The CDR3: CASSLGLAGASSYEQYF. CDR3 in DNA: TGTGCCAGCAGCTTAGGCCTAGCGGGGGCCTCATCCTACGAGCAGTACTTC.

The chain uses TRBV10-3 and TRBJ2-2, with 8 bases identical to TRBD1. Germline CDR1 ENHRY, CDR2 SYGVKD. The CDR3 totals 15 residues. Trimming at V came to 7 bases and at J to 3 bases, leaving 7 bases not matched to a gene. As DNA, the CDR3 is TGTGCCATCACCACCCGACAGGGGTACACCGGGGAGCTGTTTTTT. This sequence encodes CAITTRQGYTGELFF.

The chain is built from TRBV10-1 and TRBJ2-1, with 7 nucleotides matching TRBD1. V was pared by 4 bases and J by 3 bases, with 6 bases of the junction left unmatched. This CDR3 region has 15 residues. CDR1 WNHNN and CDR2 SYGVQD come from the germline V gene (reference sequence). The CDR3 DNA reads TGCGCCAGCAGTGGAACTCGACAGGGCTACAATGAGCAGTTCTTC. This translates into CASSGTRQGYNEQFF.

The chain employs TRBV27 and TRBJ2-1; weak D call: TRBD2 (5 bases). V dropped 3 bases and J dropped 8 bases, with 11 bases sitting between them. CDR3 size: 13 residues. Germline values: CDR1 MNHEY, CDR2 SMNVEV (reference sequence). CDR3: CASSFPGVYEQFF. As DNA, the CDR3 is TGTGCCAGCAGTTTCCCCGGGGTGTATGAGCAGTTCTTC.

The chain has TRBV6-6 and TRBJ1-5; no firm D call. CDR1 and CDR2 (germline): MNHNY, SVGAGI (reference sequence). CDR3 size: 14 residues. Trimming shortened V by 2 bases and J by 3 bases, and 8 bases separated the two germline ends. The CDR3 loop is CASSYGGFNQPQHF. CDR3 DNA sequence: TGTGCCAGCAGTTACGGAGGGTTCAATCAGCCCCAGCATTTT.

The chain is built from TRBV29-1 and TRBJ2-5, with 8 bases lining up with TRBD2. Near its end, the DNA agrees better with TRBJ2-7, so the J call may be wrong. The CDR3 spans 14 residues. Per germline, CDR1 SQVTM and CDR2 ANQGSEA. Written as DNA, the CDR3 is TGCAGCGTCTCCCTAGCGGGTCTTGCCTACGAGCAGTACTTC. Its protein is CSVSLAGLAYEQYF.

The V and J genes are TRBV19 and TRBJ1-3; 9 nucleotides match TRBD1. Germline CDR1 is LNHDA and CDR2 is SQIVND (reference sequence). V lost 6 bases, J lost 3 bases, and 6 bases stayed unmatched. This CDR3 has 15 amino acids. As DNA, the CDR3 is TGTGCCAGTAGATGGACAGGGGATGATGGAAACACCATATATTTT. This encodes CASRWTGDDGNTIYF.

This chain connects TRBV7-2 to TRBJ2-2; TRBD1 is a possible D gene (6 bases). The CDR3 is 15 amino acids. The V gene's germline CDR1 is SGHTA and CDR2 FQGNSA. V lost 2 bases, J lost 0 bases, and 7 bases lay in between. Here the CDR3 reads CASSLQGTNTGELFF. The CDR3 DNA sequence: TGTGCCAGCAGCTTACAGGGGACGAACACCGGGGAGCTGTTTTTT. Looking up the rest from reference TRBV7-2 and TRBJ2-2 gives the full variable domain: GAGVSQSPSNKVTEKGKDVELRCDPISGHTALYWYRQSLGQGLEFLIYFQGNSAPDKSGLPSDRFSAERTGGSVSTLTIQRTQQEDSAVYLCASSLQGTNTGELFFGEGSRLTVL.

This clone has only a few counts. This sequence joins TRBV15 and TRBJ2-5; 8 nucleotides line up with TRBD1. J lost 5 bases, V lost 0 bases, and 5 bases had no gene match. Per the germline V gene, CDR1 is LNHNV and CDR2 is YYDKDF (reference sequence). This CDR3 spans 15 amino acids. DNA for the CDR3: TGTGCCACCAGCAGAGACGGACAGGGCTGGGAGACCCAGTACTTC. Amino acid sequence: CATSRDGQGWETQYF.

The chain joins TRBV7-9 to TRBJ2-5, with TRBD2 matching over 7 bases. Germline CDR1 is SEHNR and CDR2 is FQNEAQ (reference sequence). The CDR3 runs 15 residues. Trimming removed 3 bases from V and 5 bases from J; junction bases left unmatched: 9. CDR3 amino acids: CASSFPPGGTETQYF. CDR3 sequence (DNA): TGTGCCAGCAGCTTCCCGCCCGGGGGGACTGAGACCCAGTACTTC.

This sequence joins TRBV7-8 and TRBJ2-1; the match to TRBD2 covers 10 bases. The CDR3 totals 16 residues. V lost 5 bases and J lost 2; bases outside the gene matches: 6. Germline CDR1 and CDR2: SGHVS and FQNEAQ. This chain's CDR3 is CASSMLAGVTYNEQFF. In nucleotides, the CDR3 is TGTGCCAGCAGCATGCTAGCGGGGGTTACCTACAATGAGCAGTTCTTC.

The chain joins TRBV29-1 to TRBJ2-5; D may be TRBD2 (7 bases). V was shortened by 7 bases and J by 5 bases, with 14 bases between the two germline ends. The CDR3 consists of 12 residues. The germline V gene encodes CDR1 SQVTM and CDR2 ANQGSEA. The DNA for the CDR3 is TGCAGCGCAGAGGGGGGGCCGGAGACCCAGTACTTC. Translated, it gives CSAEGGPETQYF.

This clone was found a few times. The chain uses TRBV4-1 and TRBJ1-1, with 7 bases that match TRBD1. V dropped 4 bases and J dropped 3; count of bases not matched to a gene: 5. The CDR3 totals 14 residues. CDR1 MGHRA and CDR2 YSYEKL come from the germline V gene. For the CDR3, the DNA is TGCGCCAGCAGCCTAGGGACAGCACACACTGAAGCTTTCTTT. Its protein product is CASSLGTAHTEAFF.